One and the same sample provided the 30 T cell receptor beta chains below, sequenced in a study of beta chain features in type 1 diabetes. Study-wide points: Among all four CD4+ subsets, Type 1 diabetes patients had TCRB CDR3s that were moderately but significantly shorter.

What was sequenced were expressed TCRB transcripts, since all of the isolated RNA had been reverse transcribed. TCRdb keeps only in-frame clones here, not all; method: immunoSEQ multiplex PCR. This table holds 250,000 to 300,000 clones, around 15% found once. These TCRs' antigens remain unknown. The sample consisted of naive CD4+ T cells from blood. The receptors shown here come from a man in his thirties or forties with type 1 diabetes.

This clone was detected only a few times. The J gene is TRBJ1-2, the V gene TRBV9, with D possibly being TRBD1 (5 bases). V dropped 6 bases and J dropped 4 bases, with 10 bases sitting between them. This CDR3 region has 12 residues. Germline lookup yields CDR1 SGDLS and CDR2 YYNGEE. CDR3 region: CASNQGAYGYTF. The CDR3 nucleotides are TGTGCCAGCAATCAGGGTGCCTATGGCTACACCTTC.

This clone was detected only a few times. This chain connects TRBV21-1 to TRBJ1-5. TRBV21-1 is a pseudogene locus. The CDR3 spans 13 residues. The CDR3 coding sequence is TGTGCCAGCAGCAAGGACTTCAGGCAGCCCCAGCATTTT. This codes for CASSKDFRQPQHF.

Only a few counts were recorded for this clone. In nucleotides, the CDR3 is TGTGCCAGCAGTCCCATCGGAGGGGGCACAGTGTTTGGCTACACCTTC. Translated, it gives CASSPIGGGTVFGYTF. The chain couples TRBV28 to TRBJ1-2, with 7 bases fitting TRBD1. Germline V gene data show CDR1 as MDHEN and CDR2 as SYDVKM. Trimming took 5 bases from V and 7 from J; bases not matched to a gene: 16. The CDR3 runs 16 residues.

The chain joins TRBV27 to TRBJ1-5; D uncertain. CDR3 size: 13 residues. V was cut by 4 bases and J by 4 bases, with 8 bases left in between. The germline CDR1 and CDR2 sequences are MNHEY and SMNVEV (reference sequence). The CDR3 sequence: CASSYEVNQPQHF. The CDR3 DNA reads as TGTGCCAGCAGTTACGAGGTAAATCAGCCCCAGCATTTT.

The chain has TRBV18 and TRBJ1-5; D may be TRBD1 (5 bases). V dropped 4 bases and J dropped 4 bases, with 17 bases sitting between them. This CDR3 comprises 16 residues. Per germline, CDR1 KGHSH and CDR2 LQKENI. In nucleotides, the CDR3 is TGTGCCAGCTCACTTTCGGACGGGGGAGGAAATCAGCCCCAGCATTTT. This codes for CASSLSDGGGNQPQHF.

The chain links TRBV7-9 to TRBJ1-2, with 8 bases aligning to TRBD1. Germline-derived CDR1 and CDR2 are SEHNR and FQNEAQ (reference sequence). There are 17 residues in the CDR3. The trim removed 4 bases at V and 4 bases at J, leaving 14 bases unmatched. The CDR3 region is CASSSVVPGGLGYGYTF. The CDR3 nucleotides read TGTGCCAGCAGCTCGGTAGTTCCAGGGGGCCTGGGCTATGGCTACACCTTC.

This clone was observed a single time. V is TRBV5-4 and J is TRBJ2-7, with 7 bases identical to TRBD1. Germline CDR1 SGHNT, CDR2 YYREEE (reference sequence). The J segment lost 4 bases and the V segment lost 4 bases, leaving 5 bases of the junction unmatched. This CDR3 has 13 amino acids. In DNA, the CDR3 is TGTGCCAGCAGCGAACAGGGGCGGTACGAGCAGTACTTC. Protein sequence: CASSEQGRYEQYF. The entire variable domain, with the rest obtained from reference TRBV5-4 and TRBJ2-7, is as follows: ETGVTQSPTHLIKTRGQQVTLRCSSQSGHNTVSWYQQALGQGPQFIFQYYREEENGRGNFPPRFSGLQFPNYSSELNVNALELDDSALYLCASSEQGRYEQYFGPGTRLTVT.

This clone was found a few times. The chain has TRBV6-6 and TRBJ1-5, with D possibly being TRBD1 (5 bases). This CDR3 has 13 residues. The V gene lost 4 bases and the J gene lost 8 bases, with 12 bases spanning the gap. Germline-derived CDR1 and CDR2 are MNHNY and SVGAGI (reference sequence). CDR3 amino acids: CASSFRVGEPQHF. The CDR3 bases are TGTGCCAGCAGTTTCAGGGTCGGAGAGCCCCAGCATTTT.

The genes are TRBV6-4 and TRBJ1-5; 9 bases fit TRBD1. The trim removed 4 bases at V and 5 bases at J, leaving 6 bases unmatched. The CDR3 spans 15 residues. CDR1 and CDR2 (germline): MRHNA, SNTAGT. The CDR3 spells CASSGGQGRDQPQHF. The DNA of the CDR3 is TGTGCCAGCAGTGGAGGACAGGGGAGAGATCAGCCCCAGCATTTT.

The rearrangement joins TRBV4-2 to TRBJ2-1; D remains ambiguous. Germline V gives CDR1 LGHNA, CDR2 YNFKEQ. This CDR3 has 15 amino acids. V was cut by 1 base and J by 4 bases, with 11 bases left in between. The CDR3 loop is CASSQGPHQYNEQFF. The CDR3 DNA sequence: TGTGCCAGCAGCCAAGGGCCTCACCAATACAATGAGCAGTTCTTC.

J is TRBJ1-1 and V is TRBV2, with D unresolved. The V gene's germline CDR1 is SNHLY and CDR2 FYNNEI. Trimming pared 6 bases from V and 0 bases from J, leaving 11 bases between. This CDR3 comprises 14 residues. Written as DNA, the CDR3 is TGTGCCAGCAGGTTCAGGAACATGAACACTGAAGCTTTCTTT. Residues: CASRFRNMNTEAFF.

This clone showed up just a few times. The chain joins TRBV6-5 to TRBJ2-4; TRBD2 is a possible D gene (5 bases). The germline V and J ends were trimmed by 5 bases and 1 base, with 12 bases remaining between them. Germline V gene data show CDR1 as MNHEY and CDR2 as SVGAGI. The CDR3 runs 15 residues. Here the CDR3 reads CASSKTGNAKNIQYF. The CDR3 region has the DNA TGTGCCAGCAGTAAAACCGGGAACGCCAAAAACATTCAGTACTTC.

The chain recombines TRBV4-2 with TRBJ2-7; maybe TRBD1 (6 bases). The germline gives CDR1 LGHNA, CDR2 YNFKEQ. V lost 0 bases and J 1 base, leaving 7 bases between the germline ends. This CDR3 is built from 14 residues. CDR3 amino acids: CASSQDQGSYEQYF. CDR3 in DNA: TGTGCCAGCAGCCAAGATCAGGGGTCCTACGAGCAGTACTTC.

A few counts support this clone. The chain is built from TRBV28 and TRBJ2-7; 7 bases are shared with TRBD2. Germline-derived CDR1 and CDR2 are MDHEN and SYDVKM. The CDR3 runs 15 residues. With V trimmed by 7 bases and J by 1 base, 10 bases remained unmatched. The CDR3 DNA reads TGTGCCAGCACTCGGGGGGTCCTTTCGTCCTACGAGCAGTACTTC. It encodes CASTRGVLSSYEQYF. Using reference TRBV28 and TRBJ2-7 for the parts outside the CDR3, the full variable domain is DVKVTQSSRYLVKRTGEKVFLECVQDMDHENMFWYRQDPGLGLRLIYFSYDVKMKEKGDIPEGYSVSREKKERFSLILESASTNQTSMYLCASTRGVLSSYEQYFGPGTRLTVT.

V is TRBV7-3 and J is TRBJ2-2, with 8 bases that match TRBD1. From germline, CDR1 is SGHTA and CDR2 FQGTGA. This CDR3 region has 13 residues. V was pared by 3 bases and J by 6 bases, with 0 bases of the junction left unmatched. In nucleotides, the CDR3 is TGTGCCAGCAGCTTGGGACAGGCCGGGGAGCTGTTTTTT. Protein product: CASSLGQAGELFF.

The chain links TRBV18 to TRBJ1-2; D possibly corresponds to TRBD1 (5 bases). V gave up 2 bases and J gave up 4 bases, with 14 bases separating them. This CDR3 is built from 15 residues. Germline V lookup: CDR1 KGHSH, CDR2 LQKENI. Here the CDR3 DNA reads TGTGCCAGCTCACCAAACCAGGGAAGTAGCTATGGCTACACCTTC. Amino acids: CASSPNQGSSYGYTF.

This clone was seen a few times. V and J are TRBV18 and TRBJ2-7; D is perhaps TRBD1 (5 bases). Germline assignment: CDR1 KGHSH and CDR2 LQKENI. This CDR3 spans 15 amino acids. V lost 1 base to trimming and J lost 1 base, with 11 bases between them. This CDR3 is CASSPLSTGSYEQYF. CDR3 coding DNA: TGTGCCAGCTCACCACTATCAACAGGATCCTACGAGCAGTACTTC.

The V and J genes are TRBV29-1 and TRBJ1-1; possibly TRBD1 for D (5 bases). Germline V gives CDR1 SQVTM, CDR2 ANQGSEA. This CDR3 is 16 amino acids long. Between the trimmed V and J ends, which lost 5 bases and 0 bases, there was a span of 19 bases. The CDR3 DNA is TGCAGCGTTAGAAAGGGCAGGGTATCCCTGAACACTGAAGCTTTCTTT. It codes for CSVRKGRVSLNTEAFF.

This clone was seen a few times. The V call is TRBV27, the J call TRBJ1-4; possible D gene TRBD1, 6 bases. Germline V gene sequence: CDR1 MNHEY, CDR2 SMNVEV (reference sequence). The CDR3 is 16 residues long. The germline V and J ends were trimmed by 6 bases and 7 bases, with 21 bases remaining between them. The CDR3 DNA sequence: TGTGCCAGCAGGACGGCTTCAGGGGCGATCGGTGAAAAACTGTTTTTT. Translated: CASRTASGAIGEKLFF. Full variable domain (outside the CDR3, taken from reference TRBV27 and TRBJ1-4): EAQVTQNPRYLITVTGKKLTVTCSQNMNHEYMSWYRQDPGLGLRQIYYSMNVEVTDKGDVPEGYKVSRKEKRNFPLILESPSPNQTSLYFCASRTASGAIGEKLFFGSGTQLSVL.

Only a few counts were recorded for this clone. The genes are TRBV6-1 and TRBJ2-1; TRBD2 is a possible D gene (6 bases). The germline V gene has CDR1 MNHNS and CDR2 SASEGT. The V end lost 1 base, the J end lost 6 bases, and 22 bases lay between the germline ends. This CDR3 spans 18 amino acids. CDR3 nucleotide sequence: TGTGCCAGCAGTGAAGAGGCTAGCGTGCCAGCTGCGTTCAATGAGCAGTTCTTC. It yields the protein CASSEEASVPAAFNEQFF.

This clone was recorded a few times. The rearrangement links TRBV18 to TRBJ2-3; TRBD1 aligns across 7 bases. The CDR3 runs to 15 residues. With 3 bases clipped from V and 5 bases from J, the junction kept 8 bases outside the gene matches. Germline values: CDR1 KGHSH, CDR2 LQKENI. CDR3 protein: CASSPGQEIRDTQYF. In DNA, the CDR3 is TGTGCCAGCTCACCCGGACAGGAGATCAGAGATACGCAGTATTTT.

As regards this clone: The same CDR3 arises from other DNA sequences in this sample as well. V is TRBV18 and J is TRBJ2-1; the match to TRBD2 covers 12 bases. The CDR3 contains 15 residues. CDR1 is KGHSH, CDR2 LQKENI, per germline. Trimming at V came to 3 bases and at J to 7 bases, leaving 4 bases not matched to a gene. In DNA form, the CDR3 reads TGTGCCAGCTCACCGGGCCTAGCGGGAGGGAATGAGCAGTTCTTC. This gives the protein CASSPGLAGGNEQFF.

The chain combines TRBV18 with TRBJ1-5; D perhaps matches TRBD1 (5 bases). Per germline, CDR1 KGHSH and CDR2 LQKENI. Trimming pared 6 bases from V and 3 bases from J, leaving 12 bases between. CDR3 length: 14 residues. As DNA, the CDR3 is TGTGCCAGCTCCGCCGACAGTTACAATCAGCCCCAGCATTTT. As protein: CASSADSYNQPQHF.

V gene TRBV19 combines with J gene TRBJ2-5; no firm D call. Trimming removed 3 bases from V and 4 bases from J, with 9 bases in between. This CDR3 contains 13 residues. The germline V gene has CDR1 LNHDA and CDR2 SQIVND (reference sequence). CDR3 sequence: CASSIRVRETQYF. The CDR3 DNA reads TGTGCCAGTAGTATCCGGGTACGAGAGACCCAGTACTTC.

This chain links TRBV9 with TRBJ2-1; D uncertain. V was shortened by 3 bases and J by 2 bases, with 12 bases between the two germline ends. The V gene's germline CDR1 is SGDLS and CDR2 YYNGEE. CDR3 size: 15 residues. DNA for the CDR3: TGTGCCAGCAGCGGCCCCCCGACACCCTACAATGAGCAGTTCTTC. Translated: CASSGPPTPYNEQFF.

The sample holds a few counts of this clone. The chain couples TRBV15 to TRBJ2-3; the match to TRBD2 covers 7 bases. The CDR3 spans 17 residues. Losses at the gene ends were 1 base for V and 0 bases for J; bases not matched to a gene: 7. The germline V gene has CDR1 LNHNV and CDR2 YYDKDF (reference sequence). CDR3 DNA sequence: TGTGCCACCAGCAGAGGGGGGACTACCCTTAGCACAGATACGCAGTATTTT. Amino acid sequence: CATSRGGTTLSTDTQYF.

The chain links TRBV7-2 to TRBJ2-1; D remains unclear. Germline values: CDR1 SGHTA, CDR2 FQGNSA. Trimming took 2 bases from V and 3 from J, leaving 17 bases between them. This CDR3 is 17 amino acids long. In DNA, the CDR3 is TGTGCCAGCAGCTTACCGCGTTCTCAGGATTACTACAATGAGCAGTTCTTC. Translated, it gives CASSLPRSQDYYNEQFF.

The table lists this clone with a few counts. The chain uses TRBV28 and TRBJ2-1, with TRBD2 matching 7 bases. From germline, CDR1 is MDHEN and CDR2 SYDVKM. This CDR3 contains 15 residues. Trimming cost V 3 bases and J 6 bases; bases outside gene matches: 8. The CDR3 DNA is TGTGCCAGCAGTTTTATGGGAGGGCCACTCAATGAGCAGTTCTTC. Translating gives CASSFMGGPLNEQFF.

In this sample, this clone turned up a few times. This chain joins TRBV10-3 and TRBJ2-1, with TRBD1 matching 8 bases. CDR3 size: 13 residues. The germline gives CDR1 ENHRY, CDR2 SYGVKD. With V trimmed by 6 bases and J by 7 bases, 5 bases remained unmatched. The CDR3 sequence: CAISGQGQNEQFF. The CDR3 region has the DNA TGTGCCATCAGCGGACAGGGACAAAATGAGCAGTTCTTC.

This clone was counted between two and nine times. The chain carries TRBV11-2 and TRBJ2-1; 8 bases line up with TRBD1. The CDR3 length is 16 residues. Germline V gene sequence: CDR1 SGHAT, CDR2 FQNNGV. V shed 7 bases and J 3 bases; nucleotides not matched to a gene: 11. In DNA, the CDR3 is TGTGCCAGCAACCTTCTCGGACAGGGTCACTACAATGAGCAGTTCTTC. Residues: CASNLLGQGHYNEQFF.